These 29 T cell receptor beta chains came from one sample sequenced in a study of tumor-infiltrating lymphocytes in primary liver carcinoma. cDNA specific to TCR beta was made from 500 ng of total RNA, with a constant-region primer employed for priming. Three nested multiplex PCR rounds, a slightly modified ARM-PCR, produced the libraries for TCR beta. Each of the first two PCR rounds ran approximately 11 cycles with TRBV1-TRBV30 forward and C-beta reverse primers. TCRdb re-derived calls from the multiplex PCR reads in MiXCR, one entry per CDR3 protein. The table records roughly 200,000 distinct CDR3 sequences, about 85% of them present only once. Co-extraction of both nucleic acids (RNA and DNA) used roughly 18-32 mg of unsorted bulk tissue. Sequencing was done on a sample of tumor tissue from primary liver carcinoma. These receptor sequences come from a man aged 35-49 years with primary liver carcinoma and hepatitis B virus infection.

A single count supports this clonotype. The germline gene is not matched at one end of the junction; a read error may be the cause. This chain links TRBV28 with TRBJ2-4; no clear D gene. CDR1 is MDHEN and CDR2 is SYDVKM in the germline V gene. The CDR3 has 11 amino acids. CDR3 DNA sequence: TGTGCCAGTAGTTCGGTACTTACTCAGTACTTC. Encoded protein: CASSSVLTQYF.

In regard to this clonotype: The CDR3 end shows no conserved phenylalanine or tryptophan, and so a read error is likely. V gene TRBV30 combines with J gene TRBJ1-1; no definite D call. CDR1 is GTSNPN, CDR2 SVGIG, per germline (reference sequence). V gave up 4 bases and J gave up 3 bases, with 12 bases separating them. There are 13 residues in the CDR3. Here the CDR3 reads CAWNPSTYTEAFI. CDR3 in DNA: TGTGCCTGGAATCCGTCCACATACACTGAAGCTTTCATT.

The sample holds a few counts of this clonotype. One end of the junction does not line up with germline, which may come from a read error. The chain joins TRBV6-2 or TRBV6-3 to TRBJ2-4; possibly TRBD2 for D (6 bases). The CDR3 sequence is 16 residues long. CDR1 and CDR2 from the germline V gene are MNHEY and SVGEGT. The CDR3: CTSSYGVSSGENIQYF. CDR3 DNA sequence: TGTACCAGCAGTTATGGTGTGAGTAGCGGAGAAAACATTCAGTACTTC.

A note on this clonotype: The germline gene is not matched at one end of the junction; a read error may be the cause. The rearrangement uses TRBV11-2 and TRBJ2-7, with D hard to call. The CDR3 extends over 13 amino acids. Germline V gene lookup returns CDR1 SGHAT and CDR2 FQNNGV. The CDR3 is CASSPRQSYELYF. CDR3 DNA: TGTGCCAGCAGCCCTCGACAATCTTACGAGCTGTACTTC.

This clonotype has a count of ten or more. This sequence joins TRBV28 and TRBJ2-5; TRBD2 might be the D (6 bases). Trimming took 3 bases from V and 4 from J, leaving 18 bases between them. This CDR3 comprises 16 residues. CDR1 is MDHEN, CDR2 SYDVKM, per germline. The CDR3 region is CASSFGGRPRGETQYF. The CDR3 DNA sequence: TGTGCCAGCAGTTTCGGGGGACGTCCGAGGGGAGAGACCCAGTACTTC. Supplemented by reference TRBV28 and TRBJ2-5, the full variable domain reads DVKVTQSSRYLVKRTGEKVFLECVQDMDHENMFWYRQDPGLGLRLIYFSYDVKMKEKGDIPEGYSVSREKKERFSLILESASTNQTSMYLCASSFGGRPRGETQYFGPGTRLLVL.

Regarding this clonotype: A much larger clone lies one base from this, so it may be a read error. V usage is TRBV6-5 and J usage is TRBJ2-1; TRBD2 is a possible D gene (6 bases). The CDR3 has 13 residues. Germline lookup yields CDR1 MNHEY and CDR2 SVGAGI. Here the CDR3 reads CASRGRNYNGQFF. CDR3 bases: TGTGCCAGCAGGGGGAGGAATTACAATGGGCAGTTCTTC.

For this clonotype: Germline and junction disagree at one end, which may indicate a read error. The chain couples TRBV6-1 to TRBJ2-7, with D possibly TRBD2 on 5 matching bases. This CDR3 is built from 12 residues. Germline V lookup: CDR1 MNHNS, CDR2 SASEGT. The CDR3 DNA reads TGTGCCAGCTATATGGTAGACTACGAGCACTACTTC. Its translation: CASYMVDYEHYF.

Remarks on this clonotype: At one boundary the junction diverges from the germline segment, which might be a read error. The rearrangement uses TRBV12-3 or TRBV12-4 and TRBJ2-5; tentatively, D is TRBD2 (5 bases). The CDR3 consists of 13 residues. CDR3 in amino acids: CASGLIVGETQYF. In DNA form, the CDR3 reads TGTGCCAGCGGTTTAATAGTGGGAGAGACCCAGTATTTC.

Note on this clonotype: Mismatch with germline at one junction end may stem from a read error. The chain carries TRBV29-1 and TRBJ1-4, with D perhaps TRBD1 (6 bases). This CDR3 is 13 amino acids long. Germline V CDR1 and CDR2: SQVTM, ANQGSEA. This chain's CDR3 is CSVVIVEGEKVFF. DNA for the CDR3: TGCAGCGTTGTGATAGTAGAGGGGGAAAAAGTGTTTTTT.

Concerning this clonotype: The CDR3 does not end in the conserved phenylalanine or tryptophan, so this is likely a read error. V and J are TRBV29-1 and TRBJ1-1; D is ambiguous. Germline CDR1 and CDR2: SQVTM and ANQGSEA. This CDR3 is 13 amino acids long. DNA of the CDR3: TGCAGTGCTCAGAGCCAGAAGAACACTGTAGCTTTCTCT. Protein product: CSAQSQKNTVAFS.

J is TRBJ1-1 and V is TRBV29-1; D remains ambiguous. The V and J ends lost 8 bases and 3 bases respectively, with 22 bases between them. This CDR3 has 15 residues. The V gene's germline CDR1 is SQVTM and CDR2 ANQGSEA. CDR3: CSWAPGWAMYTEAFF. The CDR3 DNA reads TGCAGCTGGGCCCCAGGCTGGGCCATGTACACTGAAGCTTTCTTT.

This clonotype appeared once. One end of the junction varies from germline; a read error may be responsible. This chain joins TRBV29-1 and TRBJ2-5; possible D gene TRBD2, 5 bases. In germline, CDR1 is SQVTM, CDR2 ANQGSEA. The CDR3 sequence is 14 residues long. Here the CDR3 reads CSVEFPSALETQYF. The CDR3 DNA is TGTAGCGTTGAATTCCCATCCGCCCTAGAGACCCAGTACTTC.

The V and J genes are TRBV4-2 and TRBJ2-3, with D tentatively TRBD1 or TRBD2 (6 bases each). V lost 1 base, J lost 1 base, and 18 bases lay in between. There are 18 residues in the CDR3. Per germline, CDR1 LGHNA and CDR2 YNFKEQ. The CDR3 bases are TGTGCCAGCAGCCAAGCAAGCAGCGAGGGGGAGGGCACAGATACGCAGTATTTT. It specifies CASSQASSEGEGTDTQYF.

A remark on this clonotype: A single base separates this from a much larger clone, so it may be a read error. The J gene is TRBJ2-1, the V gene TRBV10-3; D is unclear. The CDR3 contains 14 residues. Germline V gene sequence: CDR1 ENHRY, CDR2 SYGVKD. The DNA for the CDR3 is TGTGCCATCACCTCGGACCCCTCCTACAATGATCAGTTCTTC. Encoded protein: CAITSDPSYNDQFF.

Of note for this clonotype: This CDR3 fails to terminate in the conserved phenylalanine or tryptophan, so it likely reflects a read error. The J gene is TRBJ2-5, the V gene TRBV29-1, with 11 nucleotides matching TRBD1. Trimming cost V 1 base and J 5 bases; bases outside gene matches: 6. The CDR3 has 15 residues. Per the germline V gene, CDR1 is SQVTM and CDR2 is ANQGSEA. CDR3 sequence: CSVEADRGQAETQYL. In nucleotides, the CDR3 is TGCAGCGTTGAAGCGGACAGGGGGCAAGCGGAGACCCAGTACTTA.

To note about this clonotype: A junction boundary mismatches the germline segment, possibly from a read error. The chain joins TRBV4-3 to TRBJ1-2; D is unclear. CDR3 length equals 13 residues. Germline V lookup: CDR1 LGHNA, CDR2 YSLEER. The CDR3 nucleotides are TGTGCCAGCAGCCAAGAGGGCAACAATGGCTACACCTTC. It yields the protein CASSQEGNNGYTF.

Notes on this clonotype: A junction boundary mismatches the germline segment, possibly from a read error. The CDR3 DNA reads TGCAGCGACTACCTCGGGACTCTGAACACTGGAGCTTTCTTT. Translation: CSDYLGTLNTGAFF. The gene calls are TRBV29-1 and TRBJ1-1; possibly TRBD1 for D (5 bases). The CDR3 contains 14 residues. CDR1 SQVTM and CDR2 ANQGSEA come from the germline V gene.

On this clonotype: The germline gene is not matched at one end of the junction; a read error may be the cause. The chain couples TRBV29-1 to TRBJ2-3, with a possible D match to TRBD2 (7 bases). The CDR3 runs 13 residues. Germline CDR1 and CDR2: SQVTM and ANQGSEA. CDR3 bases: TGCGGCGTCCGTACGGGGGGCGGAGATACGCAATATTTT. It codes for CGVRTGGGDTQYF.

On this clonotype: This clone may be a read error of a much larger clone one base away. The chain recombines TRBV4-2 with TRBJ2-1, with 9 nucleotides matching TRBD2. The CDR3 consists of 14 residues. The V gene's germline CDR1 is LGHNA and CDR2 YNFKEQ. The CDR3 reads CVSTTSSGINEQFF. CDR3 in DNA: TGTGTCAGTACCACGTCTAGCGGGATCAATGAGCAGTTCTTC.

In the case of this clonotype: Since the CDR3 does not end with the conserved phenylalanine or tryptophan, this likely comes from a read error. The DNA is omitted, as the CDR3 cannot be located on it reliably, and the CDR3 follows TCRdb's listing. The CDR3 reads CASSDPGHGNQPKHS. The chain recombines TRBV6-1 with TRBJ1-5; the table assigns TRBD1, which was not confirmed against the DNA. The CDR3 is 15 residues long, counting both termini. In germline, CDR1 is MNHNS, CDR2 SASEGT.

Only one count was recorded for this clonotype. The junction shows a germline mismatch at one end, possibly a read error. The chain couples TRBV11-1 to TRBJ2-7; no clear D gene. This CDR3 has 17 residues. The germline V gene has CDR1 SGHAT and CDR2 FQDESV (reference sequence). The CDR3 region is CTSSLVPAAESSYEQYF. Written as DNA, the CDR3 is TGTACCAGCAGCTTAGTGCCGGCGGCTGAAAGCTCCTACGAGCAGTACTTC. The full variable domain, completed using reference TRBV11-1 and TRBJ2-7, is EAEVAQSPRYKITEKSQAVAFWCDPISGHATLYWYRQILGQGPELLVQFQDESVVDDSQLPKDRFSAERLKGVDSTLKIQPAELGDSAMYLCTSSLVPAAESSYEQYFGPGTRLTVT.

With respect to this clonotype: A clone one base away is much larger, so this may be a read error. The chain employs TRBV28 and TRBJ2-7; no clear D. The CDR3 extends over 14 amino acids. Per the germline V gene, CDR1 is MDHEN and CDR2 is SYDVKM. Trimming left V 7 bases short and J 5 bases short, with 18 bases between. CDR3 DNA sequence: TGTGCCAGCATCCCCGCTCCGGGTAGGGACGAGCAGTACTTC. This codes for CASIPAPGRDEQYF.

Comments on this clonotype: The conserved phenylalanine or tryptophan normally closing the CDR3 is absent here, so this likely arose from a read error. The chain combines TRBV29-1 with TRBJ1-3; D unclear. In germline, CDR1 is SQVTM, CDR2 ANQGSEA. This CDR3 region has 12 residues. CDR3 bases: TGCAGCGTTGAGGGAGATGGAAACATCATATATAAT. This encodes CSVEGDGNIIYN.

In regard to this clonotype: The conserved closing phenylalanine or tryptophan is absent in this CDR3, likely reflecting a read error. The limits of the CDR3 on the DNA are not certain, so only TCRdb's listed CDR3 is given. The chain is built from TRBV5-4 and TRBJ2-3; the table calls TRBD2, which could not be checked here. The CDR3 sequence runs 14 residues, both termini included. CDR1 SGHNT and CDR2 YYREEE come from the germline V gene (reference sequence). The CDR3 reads CVLLGRDLTDTQYS.

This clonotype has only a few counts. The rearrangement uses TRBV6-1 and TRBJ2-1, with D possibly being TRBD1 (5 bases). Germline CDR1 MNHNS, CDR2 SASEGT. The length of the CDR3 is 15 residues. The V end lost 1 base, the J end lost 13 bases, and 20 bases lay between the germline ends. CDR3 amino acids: CASSEERQRFIEQFF. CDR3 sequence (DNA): TGTGCCAGCAGTGAAGAGCGACAGCGATTCATTGAACAGTTCTTC.

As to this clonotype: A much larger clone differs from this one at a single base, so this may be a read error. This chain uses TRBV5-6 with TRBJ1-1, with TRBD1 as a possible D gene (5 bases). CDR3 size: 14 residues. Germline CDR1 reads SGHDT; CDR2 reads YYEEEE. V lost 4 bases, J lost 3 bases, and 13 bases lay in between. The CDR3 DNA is TGTGCCAGCAGCCTTTGGGGGGAAGACACTGAAGCTTTCTTT. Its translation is CASSLWGEDTEAFF.

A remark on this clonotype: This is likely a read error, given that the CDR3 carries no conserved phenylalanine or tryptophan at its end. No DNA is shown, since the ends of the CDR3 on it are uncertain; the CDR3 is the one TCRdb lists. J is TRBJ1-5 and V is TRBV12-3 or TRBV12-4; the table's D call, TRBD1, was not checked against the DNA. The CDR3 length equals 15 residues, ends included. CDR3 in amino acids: CASMRGTAINQPQRC.

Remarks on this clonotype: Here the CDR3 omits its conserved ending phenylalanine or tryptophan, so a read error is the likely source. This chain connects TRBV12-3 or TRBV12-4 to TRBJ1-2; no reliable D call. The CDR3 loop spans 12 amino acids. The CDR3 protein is CASNLEERGYTI. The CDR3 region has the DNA TGTGCCAGCAATTTAGAGGAGCGGGGCTACACCATA.

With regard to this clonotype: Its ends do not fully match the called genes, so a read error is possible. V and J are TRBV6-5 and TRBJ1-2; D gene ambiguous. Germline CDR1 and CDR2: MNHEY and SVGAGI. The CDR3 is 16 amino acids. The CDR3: CASSSGVGVVNYDYTF. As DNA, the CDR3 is TGTGCCAGCAGTTCCGGGGTTGGGGTCGTCAACTATGACTACACCTTC.